This is a list of T cell receptor beta chains from one sample in a study of blood T cell repertoires in COVID-19. Sequencing used immunoSEQ multiplex PCR; TCRdb keeps in-frame clones, though not all of them. The sample includes 210,000 or so clones, about 91% of them seen just once. Sequences were obtained from peripheral blood. These receptors all come from a man younger than 40 with acute or convalescent COVID-19. Each CDR3 is given with its conserved first and last residue. The order of the fields is J gene, D gene, clone size, V gene, CDR3 length, CDR3 protein, CDR3 DNA. A D gene is named only where the DNA matches it firmly. Size is stated for part of the rows, as once, few or many counts, or as a class when the clone is expanded.

TRBJ2-4 . . TRBV7-9 14 CASSLLGQGNIQYF TGTGCCAGCAGCCTACTGGGGCAGGGGAACATTCAGTACTTC
TRBJ1-1 . . TRBV5-5 13 CASSTTGNTEAFF TGTGCCAGCAGCACAACAGGGAACACTGAAGCTTTCTTT
TRBJ2-1 . . TRBV3-1/TRBV3-2 13 CASSQRGGSEQFF TGTGCCAGCAGCCAGAGGGGGGGCTCTGAGCAGTTCTTC
TRBJ2-6 . . TRBV18 16 CASSPIGGSGANVLTF TGTGCCAGCTCCCCCATCGGGGGCTCTGGGGCCAACGTCCTGACTTTC
TRBJ2-5 . . TRBV24-1 15 CATSDFAGREETQYF TGTGCCACCAGTGATTTTGCGGGGAGAGAAGAGACCCAGTACTTC
TRBJ1-2 . . TRBV12-3/TRBV12-4 12 CASSLSASGYTF TGTGCCAGCAGTCTCTCCGCGTCTGGCTACACCTTC
TRBJ1-5 TRBD1 . TRBV28 18 CASSLLGLGGGGNQPQHF TGTGCCAGCAGTTTATTAGGGTTAGGGGGCGGGGGCAATCAGCCCCAGCATTTT
TRBJ2-3 TRBD2 . TRBV28 15 CASRTSGGGTDTQYF TGTGCCAGCCGGACTAGCGGGGGGGGCACAGATACGCAGTATTTT
TRBJ2-3 TRBD2 . TRBV5-1 18 CASSSGLAGGRGTDTQYF TGCGCCAGCAGCTCGGGACTAGCGGGAGGCCGGGGCACAGATACGCAGTATTTT
TRBJ2-2 . . TRBV29-1 12 CSVTDNTGELFF TGCAGCGTAACAGATAACACCGGGGAGCTGTTTTTT
TRBJ2-5 . . TRBV18 13 CASSTRLQETQYF TGTGCCAGCTCAACGCGCCTCCAAGAGACCCAGTACTTC
TRBJ2-1 . . TRBV5-5 15 CASTSRGNEYNEQFF TGTGCCAGCACGTCTAGGGGGAATGAGTACAATGAGCAGTTCTTC
TRBJ2-2 TRBD2 few TRBV28 15 CATEVAGDNTGELFF TGTGCCACCGAAGTAGCGGGGGACAACACCGGGGAGCTGTTTTTT
TRBJ2-1 TRBD1 . TRBV24-1 18 CATSEAGTGRSSYNEQFF TGTGCCACCAGTGAAGCCGGGACAGGCCGTAGCTCCTACAATGAGCAGTTCTTC
TRBJ2-1 TRBD2 . TRBV28 14 CASNSGGGRNEQFF TGTGCCAGCAATAGCGGGGGAGGTCGGAATGAGCAGTTCTTC
TRBJ1-1 TRBD1 . TRBV6-1 13 CASSEFGDRKAFF TGTGCCAGCAGTGAATTCGGGGACAGAAAAGCTTTCTTT
TRBJ2-2 TRBD2 . TRBV7-6 19 CASSLFPSGSGGNTGELFF TGTGCCAGCAGCTTATTTCCGTCAGGGAGCGGGGGAAACACCGGGGAGCTGTTTTTT
TRBJ2-7 TRBD2 . TRBV5-8 15 CASSQPGLAPYEQYF TGTGCCAGCAGCCAACCGGGACTAGCACCCTACGAGCAGTACTTC
TRBJ1-3 . . TRBV7-8 15 CASSFGGHSGNTIYF TGTGCCAGCAGTTTTGGGGGACACTCTGGAAACACCATATATTTT
TRBJ1-3 TRBD1 . TRBV11-2 14 CASSVGGPENTIYF TGTGCCAGCAGCGTAGGGGGCCCGGAAAACACCATATATTTT
TRBJ1-2 . . TRBV29-1 12 CSVDRQRYGYTF TGCAGCGTTGACCGGCAGCGCTATGGCTACACCTTC
TRBJ2-7 TRBD2 . TRBV5-1 15 CASAPNGVAGYEQYF TGCGCCAGCGCCCCTAACGGAGTAGCGGGGTACGAGCAGTACTTC
TRBJ2-1 . . TRBV7-3 15 CASQDSPLSYNEQFF TGTGCCAGCCAGGACTCCCCGCTATCCTACAATGAGCAGTTCTTC
TRBJ2-7 TRBD1 . TRBV6-6 16 CASSFVRQGPSYEQYF TGTGCCAGCAGTTTCGTCAGACAGGGACCATCCTACGAGCAGTACTTC
TRBJ2-1 . . TRBV9 15 CASSVAASTYNEQFF TGTGCCAGCAGCGTAGCCGCGAGTACCTACAATGAGCAGTTCTTC
TRBJ1-2 TRBD1 . TRBV3-1/TRBV3-2 12 CASLDRAYGYTF TGTGCCAGCCTAGACAGGGCCTATGGCTACACCTTC
TRBJ2-2 . once TRBV5-4 15 CASSRQALNTGELFF TGTGCCAGCAGCCGACAGGCCCTGAACACCGGGGAGCTGTTTTTT